This T cell receptor (beta chain) came from a study of cytomegalovirus exposure and HLA in healthy donors. As regards this clone: Its antigen is unidentified.

PCR involved 60 Vbeta and 13 Jbeta primers. Profiled with immunoSEQ multiplex PCR; TCRdb holds only in-frame clones, not every one. The sample records 110,000 or so clones, 73% being singletons. Germline V gene sequence: CDR1 SGHRS, CDR2 YFSETQ. CDR3 length equals 16 residues. Trimming pared 0 bases from V and 1 base from J, leaving 11 bases between. Findings and limits, study-wide: Information on immune exposure was restricted to one variable (CMV serostatus).

V usage is TRBV5-1 and J usage is TRBJ1-3, with D possibly being TRBD1 (5 bases). Material: PBMCs. This receptor was identified in a man between 40 and 49 years old in good health and CMV-seronegative. CDR3 sequence reads: CASSLESRASGNTIYF. Written as DNA, the CDR3 is TGCGCCAGCAGCTTGGAATCCAGGGCATCTGGAAACACCATATATTTT.